A selection of T cell receptor beta chains follows, all from one sample in a study of T-cell memory formation after mild COVID-19. TCRdb passed the 5' RACE reads through MiXCR, listing each CDR3 protein once. The table lists 450,000 to 650,000 distinct CDR3 sequences, 20% to 25% of them singletons, with roughly 8.3% in the top ten. The specimen sequenced was PBMCs or a T cell subset sorted from them (not recorded which). The origin of the receptors is an adult woman who had mild COVID-19 (a few samples of this study predate the infection). Cell type and time point are not known. Both conserved end residues are part of each CDR3. D genes are given only for firm matches.

v_call d_call cdr3_aa
TRBV20-1 TRBD1 CSARDLGQPNTEAFF
TRBV4-1 TRBD2 CASSQDRWTSGGETQYF
TRBV27 TRBD1 CASSLSWDRGPQLKYNEQFF
TRBV6-5 . CASSEVSGEQYF
TRBV27 TRBD1 CASSPSPGTGSSEQFF
TRBV10-3 TRBD2 CAIARPTGTSGKGGPTTQYF
TRBV27 TRBD2 CASSLSQRLAGYNEQFF
TRBV4-1 TRBD2 CASSQVDMGLAGSNEQFF
TRBV5-5 . CASSLVQGQGIRVGELFF
TRBV27 TRBD2 CASSFLGGQETQYF
TRBV6-2/TRBV6-3 . CASSTQPGQPQAIYEQYF
TRBV9 TRBD2 CASSLDGTSGPTDTQYF
TRBV7-9 . CASSLKDGTDTQYF
TRBV27 . CASSTQGEAGANVLTF
TRBV19 TRBD1 CASKVQDRDADTQYF
TRBV20-1 TRBD2 CSARRLAGANEQFF